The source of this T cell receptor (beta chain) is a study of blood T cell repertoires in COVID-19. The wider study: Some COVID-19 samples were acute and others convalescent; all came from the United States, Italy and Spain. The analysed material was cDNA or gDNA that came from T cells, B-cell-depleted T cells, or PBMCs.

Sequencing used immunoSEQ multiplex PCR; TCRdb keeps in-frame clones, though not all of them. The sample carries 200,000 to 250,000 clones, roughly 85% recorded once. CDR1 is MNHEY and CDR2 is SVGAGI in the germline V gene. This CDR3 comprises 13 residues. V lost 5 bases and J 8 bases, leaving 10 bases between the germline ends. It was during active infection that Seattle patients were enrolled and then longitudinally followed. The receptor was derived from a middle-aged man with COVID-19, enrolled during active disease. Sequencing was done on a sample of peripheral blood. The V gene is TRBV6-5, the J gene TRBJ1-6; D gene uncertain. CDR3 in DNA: TGTGCCAGCAGTCCCTACCCGGATTCACCCCTCCACTTT. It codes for CASSPYPDSPLHF.